This T cell receptor beta chain comes out of a study of neurological immune-mediated disorders. Study observations and caveats: The greatest TCR clonal expansion occurred in HTLV-1-associated myelopathy and the least in multiple sclerosis, which fell below healthy controls. None of the CDR3 amino acid sequences of expanded clones were shared across subjects, and this suggested private repertoires in all groups.

Germline-derived CDR1 and CDR2 are MNHEY and SVGEGT. The CDR3 spans 17 residues. Trimming left V 6 bases short and J 5 bases short, with 25 bases between. 5'RACE generated cDNA with 10-nucleotide random UMIs. TCRdb reprocessed the 5' RACE reads via MiXCR and lists one record per CDR3 protein. The top ten hold 2% to 2.5% of the sample, which has some 30,000 distinct CDR3 sequences, 5.5% to 7% seen once. To note about this clonotype: Its antigen remains unknown.

The sequence was obtained from a woman between 45 and 60 years old in good health. The chain couples TRBV6-2 or TRBV6-3 to TRBJ2-5; D possibly uses TRBD1 or TRBD2 (5 bases each). The sequencing input was CD4+ T cells from blood. Written as DNA, the CDR3 is TGTGCCAGCAGCTGGGGAAGCCGGGGCCAGATTAGGGAGACCCAGTACTTC. It codes for CASSWGSRGQIRETQYF.